A selection of T cell receptor beta chains follows, all from one sample in a study of identical twins. TCRdb re-derived calls from the 5' RACE reads in MiXCR, one entry per CDR3 protein. The sample holds around 480,000 distinct CDR3 sequences, around 14% seen once. The data were also submitted as part of a second study, on yellow fever vaccine responses in identical twins.

The sequenced sample was CD4+ T cells sorted from blood. The source is a woman aged 18-29 years in good health. Both conserved end residues are part of each CDR3. D genes are given only for firm matches. Not all rows give a size; the values are once, few, many and, for expanded clones, a class.

few	TRBJ2-2	TRBD2	TRBV28	CASSSGLGELFF	TGTGCCAGCTCTAGCGGGTTGGGGGAGCTGTTTTTT
few	TRBJ1-1	-	TRBV7-8	CASSLLRKEAFF	TGTGCCAGCAGCCTTCTACGTAAAGAAGCTTTCTTT
few	TRBJ2-2	-	TRBV20-1	CSARRDTLNRANTGELFF	TGCAGTGCTAGACGGGACACCCTCAACCGCGCGAACACCGGGGAGCTGTTTTTT
few	TRBJ1-1	-	TRBV12-5	CASGLSGGRTEAFF	TGTGCTAGTGGTTTGTCAGGAGGACGAACTGAAGCTTTCTTT
few	TRBJ2-5	-	TRBV6-6	CASAGTQGETQYF	TGTGCCAGCGCCGGGACTCAGGGGGAGACCCAGTACTTC
-	TRBJ2-7	TRBD1	TRBV3-1	CASSPGQGGSYEQYF	TGTGCCAGCAGCCCGGGACAGGGTGGATCCTACGAGCAGTACTTC
-	TRBJ2-2	-	TRBV5-1	CASRGLNTGELFF	TGCGCCAGCCGTGGTTTGAACACCGGGGAGCTGTTTTTT
-	TRBJ1-2	TRBD1	TRBV24-1	CATSDPGQSNYGYTF	TGTGCCACCAGTGATCCGGGACAGTCTAACTATGGCTACACCTTC
-	TRBJ2-3	-	TRBV29-1	CSDTSFTIETSTDTQYF	TGCAGCGACACTTCCTTCACCATAGAAACTAGCACAGATACGCAGTATTTT
many	TRBJ1-1	-	TRBV7-2	CASSLATLNTEAFF	TGTGCCAGCAGCTTAGCTACCTTGAACACTGAAGCTTTCTTT
-	TRBJ2-3	-	TRBV20-1	CSARGSSTDTQYF	TGCAGTGCTAGAGGCAGTAGCACAGATACGCAGTATTTT
few	TRBJ2-7	-	TRBV9	CASSVGAGQTDEQYF	TGTGCCAGCAGCGTGGGTGCAGGACAGACCGACGAGCAGTACTTC
-	TRBJ2-1	-	TRBV6-5	CASSYSKGGNEQFF	TGTGCCAGCAGTTACTCGAAGGGGGGGAATGAGCAGTTCTTC
few	TRBJ2-3	-	TRBV24-1	CATSDLLACTDTQYF	TGTGCCACCAGTGATTTGCTGGCCTGCACAGATACGCAGTATTTT
many	TRBJ2-3	TRBD2	TRBV4-1	CASSPFGRGGADTQYF	TGCGCCAGCAGTCCCTTTGGGCGGGGGGGGGCAGATACGCAGTATTTT